One sample yielded the 9 T cell receptor beta chains listed below, sequenced in a study of blood T cell repertoires in COVID-19. The protocol was immunoSEQ multiplex PCR, while the TCRdb copy is restricted to in-frame clones and leaves out a portion. This sample has some 400,000 clones, with over 75% found just once. Sequences were obtained from PBMCs or T cells enriched from blood (not recorded which). These receptor sequences come from a man between 25 and 39 years old who had recovered from COVID-19.

The chain recombines TRBV5-1 with TRBJ2-3; TRBD2 might be the D (5 bases). The V and J ends lost 3 bases and 5 bases respectively, with 10 bases between them. From germline, CDR1 is SGHRS and CDR2 YFSETQ. CDR3 length: 13 residues. The CDR3 is CASSSVGGDTQYF. As DNA, the CDR3 is TGCGCCAGCAGCTCTGTCGGAGGAGATACGCAGTATTTT.

The rearrangement links TRBV4-2 to TRBJ2-1, with D maybe TRBD1 (6 bases). The CDR3 covers 15 residues. The germline gives CDR1 LGHNA, CDR2 YNFKEQ. Trimming pared 1 base from V and 8 bases from J, leaving 15 bases between. CDR3 DNA sequence: TGTGCCAGCAGCCAAGGGCAGGGGTTCAACTATGAGCAGTTCTTC. It codes for CASSQGQGFNYEQFF.

The chain couples TRBV5-4 to TRBJ2-5; 7 nucleotides match TRBD2. V shed 4 bases and J 1 base; nucleotides not matched to a gene: 4. The CDR3 is 14 residues long. Germline V lookup: CDR1 SGHNT, CDR2 YYREEE (reference sequence). CDR3 DNA sequence: TGTGCCAGCAGCATCAGACTAGCCCAAGAGACCCAGTACTTC. Its translation is CASSIRLAQETQYF.

The chain recombines TRBV25-1 with TRBJ2-3, with D unresolved. In germline, CDR1 is MGHDK, CDR2 SYGVNS. V was clipped by 3 bases and J by 4 bases, with 8 bases between them. There are 13 residues in the CDR3. CDR3 nucleotide sequence: TGTGCCAGCAGTGACGCCAGATCAGATACGCAGTATTTT. It codes for CASSDARSDTQYF.

The chain has TRBV6-5 and TRBJ1-2; 11 nucleotides line up with TRBD1. This CDR3 spans 14 amino acids. Trimming removed 7 bases from V and 8 bases from J; junction bases left unmatched: 9. Germline V lookup: CDR1 MNHEY, CDR2 SVGAGI. The CDR3 here is CASTHGQGAFGYTF. CDR3 in DNA: TGTGCCAGCACCCACGGACAGGGGGCGTTCGGCTACACCTTC.

This chain connects TRBV3-1 (or the pseudogene TRBV3-2) to TRBJ2-1; a possible D gene is TRBD2 (6 bases). The CDR3 extends over 15 amino acids. The germline gives CDR1 LGHDT, CDR2 YNNKEL (reference sequence). Trimming took off 0 bases at V and 4 bases at J, with 10 bases between the two ends. This CDR3 is CASSQEPSAYNEQFF. In DNA form, the CDR3 reads TGTGCCAGCAGCCAAGAACCTAGCGCGTACAATGAGCAGTTCTTC.

The chain is built from TRBV18 and TRBJ2-5; D unresolved. V lost 3 bases, J lost 4 bases, and 3 bases lay in between. The CDR3 covers 11 residues. From germline, CDR1 is KGHSH and CDR2 LQKENI. CDR3 protein: CASSPRETQYF. The CDR3 nucleotides read TGTGCCAGCTCACCGAGAGAGACCCAGTACTTC.

This clone was counted between two and nine times. The chain has TRBV5-1 and TRBJ1-4; 7 nucleotides align to TRBD1. CDR1 is SGHRS and CDR2 is YFSETQ in the germline V gene. The length of the CDR3 is 14 residues. The junction had 8 bases not matched to a gene; V was cut back by 4 bases and J by 8 bases. The chain's CDR3 is CASSKTGIKEKLFF. The CDR3 DNA sequence: TGCGCCAGCAGCAAGACAGGGATAAAGGAAAAACTGTTTTTT.

The chain links TRBV28 to TRBJ1-4, with D possibly matching TRBD1 (5 bases). Trimming removed 6 bases at V and 9 bases at J, with 20 bases between. This CDR3 has 15 amino acids. Looked up from germline, CDR1 is MDHEN and CDR2 is SYDVKM. The CDR3 is CASRWMGPGGQKLFF. DNA of the CDR3: TGTGCCAGCAGGTGGATGGGACCCGGAGGGCAAAAACTGTTTTTT.